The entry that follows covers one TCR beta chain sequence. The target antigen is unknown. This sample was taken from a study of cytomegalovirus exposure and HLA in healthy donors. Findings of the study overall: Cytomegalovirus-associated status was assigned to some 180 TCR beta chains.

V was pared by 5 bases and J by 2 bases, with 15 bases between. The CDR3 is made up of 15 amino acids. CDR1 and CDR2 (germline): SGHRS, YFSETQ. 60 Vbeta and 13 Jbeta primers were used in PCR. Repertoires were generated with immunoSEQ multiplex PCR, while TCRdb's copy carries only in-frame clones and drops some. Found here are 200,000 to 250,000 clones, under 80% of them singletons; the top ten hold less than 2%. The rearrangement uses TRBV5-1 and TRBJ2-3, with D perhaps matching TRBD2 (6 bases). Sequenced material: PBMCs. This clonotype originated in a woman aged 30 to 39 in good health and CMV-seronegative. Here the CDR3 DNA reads TGCGCCAGCAGACGTCGGACGGGAGACACAGATACGCAGTATTTT. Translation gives CASRRRTGDTDTQYF.